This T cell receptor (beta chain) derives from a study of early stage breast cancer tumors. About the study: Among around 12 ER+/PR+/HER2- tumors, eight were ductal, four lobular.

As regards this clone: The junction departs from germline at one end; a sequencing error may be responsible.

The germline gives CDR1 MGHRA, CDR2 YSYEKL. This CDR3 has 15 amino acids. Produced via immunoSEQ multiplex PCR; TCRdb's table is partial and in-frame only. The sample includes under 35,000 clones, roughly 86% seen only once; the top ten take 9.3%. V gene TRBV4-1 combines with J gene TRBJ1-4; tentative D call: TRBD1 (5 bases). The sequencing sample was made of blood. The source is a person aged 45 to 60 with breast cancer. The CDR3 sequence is CAGSQESGTWEKLFF. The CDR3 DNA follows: TGCGCCGGCAGCCAAGAATCTGGGACGTGGGAAAAACTGTTTTTT.